Below, 19 T cell receptor beta chains from the same sample are listed, as sequenced in a study of T cell responses to AZD1222 COVID-19 vaccine. The table came from immunoSEQ multiplex PCR; TCRdb's copy has only in-frame clones and leaves some out. The data show some 120,000 clones, about 89% seen once. The source was peripheral blood, collected on day 0 of AZD1222 vaccination. Receptor source: an adult in good health.

The rearrangement links TRBV2 to TRBJ2-1; 8 nucleotides match TRBD2. J was trimmed by 6 bases and V by 4 bases; bases with no gene match: 5. Germline CDR1 is SNHLY and CDR2 is FYNNEI. The CDR3 runs 14 residues. DNA of the CDR3: TGTGCCAGCAGTGTGGCTAGCGGGCGCAATGAGCAGTTCTTC. As protein: CASSVASGRNEQFF.

The chain couples TRBV7-6 to TRBJ2-3; the D is unclear. V was clipped by 7 bases and J by 2 bases, with 10 bases between them. The germline V gene has CDR1 SGHVS and CDR2 FNYEAQ. The CDR3 length is 13 residues. The CDR3 is CASTMGNTDTQYF. The CDR3, as DNA: TGTGCCAGCACCATGGGGAACACAGATACGCAGTATTTT.

This clone was recorded once. V and J are TRBV24-1 and TRBJ1-4; D not certain. Germline V gives CDR1 KGHDR, CDR2 SFDVKD. The CDR3 runs to 16 residues. The germline V and J ends were trimmed by 4 bases and 6 bases, with 17 bases remaining between them. CDR3 DNA: TGTGCCACCAGTGACTCGACCGGGGTAGGATATGAAAAACTGTTTTTT. It yields the protein CATSDSTGVGYEKLFF.

The chain has TRBV21-1 and TRBJ2-5; the D segment call TRBD1 is taken from the table without a DNA check. TRBV21-1 is given as a pseudogene. The CDR3 contains 16 residues. CDR3 sequence reads: CASSKWCIPNTETQYF. As DNA, the CDR3 is TGTGCCAGCAGCAAATGGTGTATACCCAACACAGAGACCCAGTACTTC.

This clone was counted only a few times. The chain links TRBV6-2 or TRBV6-3 to TRBJ2-7; D ambiguous. The CDR3 covers 16 residues. Germline CDR1 is MNHEY and CDR2 is SVGEGT. V was pared by 2 bases and J by 5 bases, with 19 bases between. CDR3 nucleotides: TGTGCCAGCAGTTACCTCTTGGGCGGAGACAAGGACGAGCAGTACTTC. Its protein is CASSYLLGGDKDEQYF.

The chain employs TRBV5-1 and TRBJ1-1; D remains unclear. Germline CDR1 and CDR2: SGHRS and YFSETQ. V was clipped by 4 bases and J by 1 base, with 11 bases between them. The CDR3 has 14 amino acids. The CDR3 bases are TGCGCCAGCAGCCTGCAGGATCGGAACACTGAAGCTTTCTTT. Encoded protein: CASSLQDRNTEAFF.

V usage is TRBV7-2 and J usage is TRBJ2-1, with D possibly matching TRBD2 (6 bases). Trimming shortened V by 5 bases and J by 0 bases, and 14 bases separated the two germline ends. Looked up from germline, CDR1 is SGHTA and CDR2 is FQGNSA. The CDR3 runs 16 residues. CDR3 protein: CASSLLAFSSYNEQFF. The CDR3 DNA is TGTGCCAGCAGCCTACTAGCATTTAGCTCCTACAATGAGCAGTTCTTC.

V and J are TRBV18 and TRBJ1-1, with 11 positions matching TRBD1. The junction had 18 bases not matched to a gene; V was cut back by 3 bases and J by 0 bases. Germline CDR1 and CDR2: KGHSH and LQKENI. This CDR3 has 21 amino acids. The CDR3 DNA sequence: TGTGCCAGCTCACCTAAGGTCTTGGACAGGGGGCGAGCCTGGCTGAACACTGAAGCTTTCTTT. Translated: CASSPKVLDRGRAWLNTEAFF.

This clone occurred a few times. The CDR3, as DNA: TGTGCCAGCAGCTTGCAGGGTGCGGGAAACTATGGCTACACCTTC. It specifies CASSLQGAGNYGYTF. V usage is TRBV5-4 and J usage is TRBJ1-2; possibly TRBD1 for D (5 bases). V was cut by 1 base and J by 2 bases, with 12 bases left in between. The CDR3 spans 15 residues. CDR1 and CDR2 (germline): SGHNT, YYREEE (reference sequence). Drawing the rest from reference TRBV5-4 and TRBJ1-2, the complete variable domain is ETGVTQSPTHLIKTRGQQVTLRCSSQSGHNTVSWYQQALGQGPQFIFQYYREEENGRGNFPPRFSGLQFPNYSSELNVNALELDDSALYLCASSLQGAGNYGYTFGSGTRLTVV.

This chain connects TRBV9 to TRBJ2-3; D gene ambiguous. V lost 3 bases and J lost 2, with 7 bases in between. From germline, CDR1 is SGDLS and CDR2 YYNGEE. This CDR3 is 13 amino acids long. The CDR3 DNA reads TGTGCCAGCAGCGGCGACCCCACAGATACGCAGTATTTT. Translation: CASSGDPTDTQYF. Full variable domain (rest looked up from reference TRBV9 and TRBJ2-3): DSGVTQTPKHLITATGQRVTLRCSPRSGDLSVYWYQQSLDQGLQFLIQYYNGEERAKGNILERFSAQQFPDLHSELNLSSLELGDSALYFCASSGDPTDTQYFGPGTRLTVL.

V and J are TRBV28 and TRBJ1-2; maybe TRBD1 (5 bases). The CDR3 spans 12 residues. V was shortened by 8 bases and J by 12 bases, with 19 bases between the two germline ends. CDR1 is MDHEN, CDR2 SYDVKM, per germline. CDR3: CASHAGTQRDTF. DNA for the CDR3: TGTGCCAGCCACGCCGGGACCCAAAGGGACACCTTC.

The sample holds one count of this clone. CDR3 nucleotides: TGTGCCAGCAGAATAGGGGGACGGAACACAGATACGCAGTATTTT. Its protein product is CASRIGGRNTDTQYF. The chain links TRBV25-1 to TRBJ2-3; TRBD1 is a possible D gene (6 bases). Germline CDR1 and CDR2: MGHDK and SYGVNS. The CDR3 length is 15 residues. Trimming removed 6 bases from V and 2 bases from J, with 15 bases in between.

V and J are TRBV6-2 or TRBV6-3 and TRBJ2-1; D is tentatively TRBD1 or TRBD2 (5 bases each). CDR3 length equals 12 residues. V gave up 6 bases and J gave up 11 bases, with 14 bases separating them. Germline CDR1 is MNHEY and CDR2 is SVGEGT. CDR3 nucleotide sequence: TGTGCCAGCAGCCCCGGGACCAGGAAGCAGTTCTTC. Translating gives CASSPGTRKQFF.

The chain is built from TRBV7-2 and TRBJ2-1; D is ambiguous. V was cut by 4 bases and J by 7 bases, with 5 bases left in between. The germline V gene encodes CDR1 SGHTA and CDR2 FQGNSA. The CDR3 contains 11 residues. The CDR3 loop is CASSSRNEQFF. CDR3 nucleotide sequence: TGTGCCAGCAGCTCCCGAAATGAGCAGTTCTTC.

The chain joins TRBV11-2 to TRBJ2-7, with D unclear. This CDR3 spans 12 amino acids. The germline V gene has CDR1 SGHAT and CDR2 FQNNGV. Trimming pared 5 bases from V and 6 bases from J, leaving 11 bases between. CDR3 in DNA: TGTGCCAGCAGCCAGGAAGTGGGCGAGCAGTACTTC. It codes for CASSQEVGEQYF.

This chain links TRBV9 with TRBJ1-5, with unresolved D. Germline V gene data show CDR1 as SGDLS and CDR2 as YYNGEE. The CDR3 covers 15 residues. The ends were cut back, 4 bases at V and 5 bases at J, with 16 bases in the middle. Here the CDR3 DNA reads TGTGCCAGCAGCCTCCCGAGGCAAATTTATCAGCCCCAGCATTTT. Translation: CASSLPRQIYQPQHF.

CDR3: CASSHLNNEQFF. The CDR3 DNA reads as TGCGCCAGCAGCCATTTAAACAATGAGCAGTTCTTC. The chain carries TRBV5-1 and TRBJ2-1; D not resolved. The CDR3 length is 12 residues. Trimming cost V 4 bases and J 5 bases, with 7 bases left between them. CDR1 is SGHRS and CDR2 is YFSETQ in the germline V gene.

This clone was seen only once. The chain combines TRBV18 with TRBJ1-1; TRBD1 agrees at 9 bases. CDR1 and CDR2 from the germline V gene are KGHSH and LQKENI. This CDR3 comprises 15 residues. The V segment lost 3 bases and the J segment 1 base; nucleotides outside the gene matches: 3. The CDR3 region is CASSPSGQGNTEAFF. For the CDR3, the DNA is TGTGCCAGCTCACCGTCGGGACAGGGGAACACTGAAGCTTTCTTT.

The rearrangement joins TRBV2 to TRBJ1-3; D is ambiguous. CDR1 and CDR2 (germline): SNHLY, FYNNEI. Trimming removed 4 bases at V and 4 bases at J, with 14 bases between. The CDR3 runs to 15 residues. CDR3 region: CASSGFVLSGNTIYF. CDR3 coding DNA: TGTGCCAGCAGTGGGTTCGTCTTAAGCGGAAACACCATATATTTT.